The present TCR beta chain was sequenced within a study of T-cell reconstitution after alpha-beta-depleted transplantation in children. Unique molecular identifiers tagged the TCRbeta library. In TCRdb, the PCR reads were re-called with MiXCR into one record per CDR3 protein. Of roughly 570,000 distinct CDR3 sequences listed, 25% to 30% are singletons. The germline V gene encodes CDR1 SGHRS and CDR2 YFSETQ. J was trimmed by 1 base and V by 2 bases; bases with no gene match: 5. CDR3 length: 18 amino acids. The sequencing here drew on PBMCs, taken before TCRalphabeta/CD19-depleted stem cell transplant. This rearrangement joins TRBV5-1 to TRBJ2-2, with 13 bases lining up with TRBD2. The receptor was derived from a boy under two years old with Wiskott-Aldrich syndrome, due to receive a stem cell transplant. The DNA for the CDR3 is TGCGCCAGCAGCTTCGGACTAGCGGGAGACTGGAACACCGGGGAGCTGTTTTTT. It translates to CASSFGLAGDWNTGELFF.